Presented here are 4 T cell receptor beta chains from one specimen sequenced in a study of graft-versus-host responses after intestinal transplantation. No antigen has been assigned to these receptors. TCRdb's table, derived via immunoSEQ multiplex PCR, lists solely in-frame clones and lacks some. The data contain 40,000 to 55,000 clones, roughly 83% of them singletons. This sample comprised unstimulated CD4+ T cells sorted from spleen or lymph node cells, obtained before transplant. The receptor source for this set is a human donor who was the organ donor for an intestinal transplant.

The chain employs TRBV4-1 and TRBJ2-6; D perhaps matches TRBD1 (6 bases). This CDR3 is 19 amino acids long. CDR1 and CDR2 from the germline V gene are MGHRA and YSYEKL. The V gene lost 1 base and the J gene lost 0 bases, with 16 bases spanning the gap. DNA of the CDR3: TGCGCCAGCAGCCAAGGAACCCAGGGGATCCCCTCTGGGGCCAACGTCCTGACTTTC. This codes for CASSQGTQGIPSGANVLTF.

The chain joins TRBV19 to TRBJ2-7, with D unresolved. Germline V gene sequence: CDR1 LNHDA, CDR2 SQIVND (reference sequence). V was pared by 4 bases and J by 0 bases, with 4 bases between. This CDR3 contains 12 residues. In nucleotides, the CDR3 is TGTGCCAGTAGTAGGGACTCCTACGAGCAGTACTTC. Its protein product is CASSRDSYEQYF.

The chain carries TRBV12-1 and TRBJ1-3. TRBV12-1 is a pseudogene locus. CDR3 length: 16 residues. CDR3 in amino acids: CASSFLRGNSGNTIYF. For the CDR3, the DNA is TGTGCCAGCAGCTTTTTGCGGGGGAACTCTGGAAACACCATATATTTT.

This chain uses TRBV19 with TRBJ2-7; D possibly uses TRBD1 or TRBD2 (6 bases each). CDR3 length equals 15 residues. In germline, CDR1 is LNHDA, CDR2 SQIVND (reference sequence). V lost 3 bases and J 2 bases, leaving 14 bases between the germline ends. The CDR3: CASSITGGGTYEQYF. CDR3 coding DNA: TGTGCCAGTAGTATTACCGGGGGCGGGACCTACGAGCAGTACTTC.